This T cell receptor beta chain was sequenced during a study of OX40 agonist ivuxolimab in advanced cancers. Study at large: The treatment was a fully human IgG2 OX40 agonist, ivuxolimab.

V was shortened by 4 bases and J by 2 bases, with 9 bases between the two germline ends. This CDR3 spans 14 amino acids. The germline V gene has CDR1 MGHRA and CDR2 YSYEKL. Comment on this clone: Antigen unknown.

Study conclusions and caveats: Individuals who were partial responders at 0.1-3.0 mg/kg had clonal expansion that ranked among the lowest.

Here immunoSEQ multiplex PCR was the method, and the copy in TCRdb shows in-frame clones only, minus some. The sample shows about 72,000 clones, around 85% of them seen only once. This material consisted of CD4+ or CD8+ T cells sorted from blood, taken in a trial of the OX40 agonist ivuxolimab. The chain is built from TRBV4-1 and TRBJ2-1; D is uncertain. This TCR was sampled from an adult with an advanced solid tumor such as melanoma, head and neck, liver or kidney cancer. The CDR3 bases are TGCGCCAGCAGCCTCCGGACGGCCTACAATGAGCAGTTCTTC. Translated: CASSLRTAYNEQFF.